This T cell receptor beta chain appears in the sequencing data of a study of blood T cell repertoires in COVID-19. Study background: From T cells, B-cell-depleted T cells, or PBMCs came the material, which was cDNA or gDNA.

The V gene's germline CDR1 is SGHAT and CDR2 FQNNGV. The CDR3 consists of 19 residues. Trimming removed 2 bases from V and 0 bases from J, with 20 bases in between. Original methodology: It was from reference gene primer amplification that nucleated cell counts were estimated. The table came from immunoSEQ multiplex PCR; TCRdb's copy has only in-frame clones and leaves some out. Clone size and V and J calls were adopted from that table, with D and trimming inferred from the DNA. The sample consists of around 84,000 clones, roughly 80% of them appearing once. This receptor was identified in a woman aged 40 to 50 with active or convalescent COVID-19. The V and J genes are TRBV11-2 and TRBJ1-5; tentatively, D is TRBD1 (5 bases). The sequenced sample consisted of peripheral blood. In DNA, the CDR3 is TGTGCCAGCAGCTTACCCCTTGGCGGGACTAAGGGTAGCAATCAGCCCCAGCATTTT. It codes for CASSLPLGGTKGSNQPQHF.